Following are 9 T cell receptor beta chains from one sample sequenced in a study of a mutant IDH1 vaccine in newly diagnosed glioma (dated by TCRdb to the early 2020s). Library construction relied on the immunoSEQ multiplex PCR assay. The source is immuneACCESS, and TCRdb retained only in-frame sequences with V and J called. Part of the clones is not carried over; for the studies checked, unresolved V genes explain less than half of this, and the remainder is unexplained. The sample records roughly 52,000 clones, 80% to 85% of which are singletons. The top ten constitute about 4% of the sample. The label giving this sample's time point can be read as: week 35, safety follow-up. Every vaccine dose consisted of 300 ug of a 20-mer mutant IDH1 peptide in Montanide, administered subcutaneously together with topical imiquimod. What these receptors recognize is not known. Sequences were derived from PBMCs, sampled from a glioma patient whose treatment included an IDH1 peptide vaccine. The receptors shown here come from a woman between 18 and 29 years old with glioma.

This clone was recorded once. The rearrangement joins TRBV5-1 to TRBJ2-1; 10 nucleotides align to TRBD2. From germline, CDR1 is SGHRS and CDR2 YFSETQ. The CDR3 extends over 15 amino acids. The V and J ends lost 4 bases and 7 bases, in that order; junction bases with no gene match: 8. The CDR3 reads CASSKSGGGRNEQFF. The CDR3 DNA is TGCGCCAGCAGCAAAAGCGGGGGGGGACGGAATGAGCAGTTCTTC. Using reference TRBV5-1 and TRBJ2-1 for the parts outside the CDR3, the full variable domain is KAGVTQTPRYLIKTRGQQVTLSCSPISGHRSVSWYQQTPGQGLQFLFEYFSETQRNKGNFPGRFSGRQFSNSRSEMNVSTLELGDSALYLCASSKSGGGRNEQFFGPGTRLTVL.

The V and J genes are TRBV15 and TRBJ1-1; D not resolved. CDR3 length: 13 amino acids. The germline V gene has CDR1 LNHNV and CDR2 YYDKDF (reference sequence). Trimming shortened V by 3 bases and J by 5 bases, and 10 bases separated the two germline ends. This chain's CDR3 is CATSRKGGTEAFF. In DNA, the CDR3 is TGTGCCACCAGCAGGAAAGGCGGTACTGAAGCTTTCTTT.

The chain recombines TRBV5-1 with TRBJ1-6; no reliable D call. CDR1 and CDR2 from the germline V gene are SGHRS and YFSETQ. Trimming removed 0 bases at V and 2 bases at J, with 12 bases between. This CDR3 spans 17 amino acids. The CDR3 DNA is TGCGCCAGCAGCTTGGGAGGAAACCACCCCTATAATTCACCCCTCCACTTT. Its protein is CASSLGGNHPYNSPLHF.

CDR3: CSVATGYGSYEQYF. The CDR3 bases are TGCAGCGTTGCCACAGGGTACGGCTCCTACGAGCAGTACTTC. The chain joins TRBV29-1 to TRBJ2-7, with D maybe TRBD1 (6 bases). V was pared by 4 bases and J by 0 bases, with 13 bases between. CDR3 size: 14 residues. Germline V gene sequence: CDR1 SQVTM, CDR2 ANQGSEA.

DNA of the CDR3: TGCGCCAGCAGCTTGGCCGGGGAGCAGTACTTC. The encoded protein is CASSLAGEQYF. The V call is TRBV5-1, the J call TRBJ2-7; D call uncertain. This CDR3 comprises 11 residues. V gave up 0 bases and J gave up 7 bases, with 5 bases separating them. The germline gives CDR1 SGHRS, CDR2 YFSETQ.

V usage is TRBV5-6 and J usage is TRBJ2-7; D remains unclear. The CDR3 covers 14 residues. CDR1 is SGHDT and CDR2 is YYEEEE in the germline V gene. The V end was cut by 2 bases, the J end by 2 bases, with 11 bases between. In DNA, the CDR3 is TGTGCCAGCAGCTTAGGTCTACCGACCTACGAGCAGTACTTC. This sequence encodes CASSLGLPTYEQYF.

This clone came up a few times. This rearrangement joins TRBV6-5 to TRBJ1-5; TRBD1 matches 7 bases. J was trimmed by 5 bases and V by 5 bases; bases with no gene match: 3. Germline-derived CDR1 and CDR2 are MNHEY and SVGAGI. CDR3 length: 13 residues. Here the CDR3 reads CASSQGGDQPQHF. CDR3 nucleotides: TGTGCCAGCAGTCAGGGGGGCGATCAGCCCCAGCATTTT.

In this sample, this clone turned up a few times. The chain combines TRBV10-3 with TRBJ1-5, with TRBD1 matching 7 bases. The germline V gene has CDR1 ENHRY and CDR2 SYGVKD. The length of the CDR3 is 16 residues. With V trimmed by 6 bases and J by 7 bases, 15 bases remained unmatched. CDR3: CAISEDRGRVGQPQHF. The CDR3 DNA reads as TGTGCCATCAGCGAAGATAGGGGGCGAGTTGGCCAGCCCCAGCATTTT.

The sample holds one count of this clone. For the CDR3, the DNA is TGTGCCAGCAGTGAGGCGCAAGAGACCCAGTACTTC. Translated: CASSEAQETQYF. The chain carries TRBV6-1 and TRBJ2-5; D remains unclear. Germline CDR1 MNHNS, CDR2 SASEGT. V was shortened by 3 bases and J by 2 bases, with 4 bases between the two germline ends. The CDR3 spans 12 residues.